One sample yielded the 10 T cell receptor beta chains listed below, sequenced in a study of T cells in lung cancer brain metastases. Using immunoSEQ multiplex PCR, the repertoire was profiled, and TCRdb retains in-frame clones only, with some absent. The sample holds fewer than 1,500 clones, 70% to 90% seen once. The sequencing input was tumor tissue from a brain metastasis. These TCRs come from a woman in her fifties or sixties with non-small cell lung cancer that had spread to the brain.

The V and J genes are TRBV7-9 and TRBJ2-3; TRBD2 aligns across 7 bases. The CDR3 covers 18 residues. V lost 0 bases to trimming and J lost 0 bases; unmatched junction nucleotides: 9. Germline CDR1 and CDR2: SEHNR and FQNEAQ (reference sequence). In DNA form, the CDR3 reads TGTGCCAGCAGCTTAGCCCCCAGCCCAGCGGGGAGCACAGATACGCAGTATTTT. This sequence encodes CASSLAPSPAGSTDTQYF.

This rearrangement joins TRBV30 to TRBJ1-1; possible D gene TRBD1, 6 bases. The CDR3 runs 12 residues. Germline V gene lookup returns CDR1 GTSNPN and CDR2 SVGIG (reference sequence). The ends were cut back, 3 bases at V and 4 bases at J, with 9 bases in the middle. In DNA form, the CDR3 reads TGTGCCTGGAGAGGGGGTCCCACTGAAGCTTTCTTT. This encodes CAWRGGPTEAFF. The whole variable domain, remainder taken from reference TRBV30 and TRBJ1-1, is SQTIHQWPATLVQPVGSPLSLECTVEGTSNPNLYWYRQAAGRGLQLLFYSVGIGQISSEVPQNLSASRPQDRQFILSSKKLLLSDSGFYLCAWRGGPTEAFFGQGTRLTVV.

This chain connects TRBV5-8 to TRBJ1-2, with D possibly matching TRBD1 (6 bases). Between the trimmed V and J ends, which lost 6 bases and 6 bases, there was a span of 15 bases. The CDR3 consists of 13 residues. Germline-derived CDR1 and CDR2 are SGHTS and YDEGEE. The CDR3 DNA sequence: TGTGCCAGCAACTATTACAGGGACCATGGCTACACCTTC. It translates to CASNYYRDHGYTF.

The V gene is TRBV18, the J gene TRBJ1-1; unclear D gene. Germline loops: CDR1 KGHSH, CDR2 LQKENI. This CDR3 comprises 13 residues. The V gene lost 6 bases and the J gene lost 1 base, with 9 bases spanning the gap. The CDR3 reads CASSLQENTEAFF. For the CDR3, the DNA is TGTGCCAGCTCTCTGCAGGAGAACACTGAAGCTTTCTTT.

The chain recombines TRBV4-1 with TRBJ1-6; D remains ambiguous. The CDR3 is 15 amino acids. The germline V and J ends were trimmed by 1 base and 10 bases, with 14 bases remaining between them. Germline CDR1 is MGHRA and CDR2 is YSYEKL. This CDR3 reads CASSQAAVPSSPLHF. As DNA, the CDR3 is TGCGCCAGCAGCCAAGCCGCCGTACCCAGCTCACCCCTCCACTTT.

In its sample, this clone was seen once. A junction end diverges from the germline sequence, so it may reflect a read error. Other nucleotide sequences from this sample produce the same CDR3. The genes are TRBV6-4 and TRBJ2-3, with D possibly TRBD1 on 6 matching bases. The CDR3 is 15 residues long. Germline CDR1 reads MRHNA; CDR2 reads SNTAGT. In nucleotides, the CDR3 is TGTGCCAGCAGTGTTGGGGGCCTCAGCACAGATACGCAATATTTT. It translates to CASSVGGLSTDTQYF.

The chain has TRBV6-5 and TRBJ1-5, with 9 bases identical to TRBD1. The CDR3 has 15 amino acids. CDR1 is MNHEY and CDR2 is SVGAGI in the germline V gene. Trimming cost V 8 bases and J 5 bases; bases outside gene matches: 10. The CDR3 here is CASRRAGDRDQPQHF. As DNA, the CDR3 is TGTGCCAGCCGACGAGCCGGGGACAGGGATCAGCCCCAGCATTTT.

The chain joins TRBV15 to TRBJ2-1; D is perhaps TRBD2 (6 bases). The CDR3 runs 17 residues. The V gene's germline CDR1 is LNHNV and CDR2 YYDKDF (reference sequence). With 2 bases removed from V and 4 bases from J, the gap between germline ends came to 18 bases. The DNA of the CDR3 is TGTGCCACCAGCAGAATTAGCGGAGGGCTCCCTTACAATGAGCAGTTCTTC. Its translation: CATSRISGGLPYNEQFF.

The chain employs TRBV28 and TRBJ1-1; maybe TRBD1 (5 bases). V dropped 6 bases and J dropped 4 bases, with 12 bases sitting between them. The CDR3 length is 13 residues. Germline V gene sequence: CDR1 MDHEN, CDR2 SYDVKM. CDR3 nucleotides: TGTGCCAGCAGCACTGGGAGGGGCACTGAAGCTTTCTTT. Its translation is CASSTGRGTEAFF.

Note on this clone: This probably arose from a read error, given a far larger clone one base away. The V call is TRBV19, the J call TRBJ2-5; TRBD2 agrees at 7 bases. This CDR3 has 10 amino acids. Germline V lookup: CDR1 LNHDA, CDR2 SQIVND (reference sequence). Trimming removed 9 bases from V and 10 bases from J; junction bases left unmatched: 5. CDR3 protein: CASGRGIQYF. The CDR3 coding sequence is TGTGCCAGCGGGCGGGGGATCCAGTACTTC.